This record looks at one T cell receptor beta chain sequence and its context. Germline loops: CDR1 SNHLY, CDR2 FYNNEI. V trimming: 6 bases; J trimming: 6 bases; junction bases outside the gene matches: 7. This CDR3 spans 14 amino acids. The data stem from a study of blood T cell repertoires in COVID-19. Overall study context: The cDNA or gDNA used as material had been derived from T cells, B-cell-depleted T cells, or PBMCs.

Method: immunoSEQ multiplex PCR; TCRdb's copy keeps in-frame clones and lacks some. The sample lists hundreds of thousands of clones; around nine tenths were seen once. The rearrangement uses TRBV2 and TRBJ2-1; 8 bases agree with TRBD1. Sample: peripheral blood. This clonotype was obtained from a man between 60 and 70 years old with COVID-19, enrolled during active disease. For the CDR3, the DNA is TGTGCCAGCAGCAAGGACAGGGTGGGCAATGAGCAGTTCTTC. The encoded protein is CASSKDRVGNEQFF.